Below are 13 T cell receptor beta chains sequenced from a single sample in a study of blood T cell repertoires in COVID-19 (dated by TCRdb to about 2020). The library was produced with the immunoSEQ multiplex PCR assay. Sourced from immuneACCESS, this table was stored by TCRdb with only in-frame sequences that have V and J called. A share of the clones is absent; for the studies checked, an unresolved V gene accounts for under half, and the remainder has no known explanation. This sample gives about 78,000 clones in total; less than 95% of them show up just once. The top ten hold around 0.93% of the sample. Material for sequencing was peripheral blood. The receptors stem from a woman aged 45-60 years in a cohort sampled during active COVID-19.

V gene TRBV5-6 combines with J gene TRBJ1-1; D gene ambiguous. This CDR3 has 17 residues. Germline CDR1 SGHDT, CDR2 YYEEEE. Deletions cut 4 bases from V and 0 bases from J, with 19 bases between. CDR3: CASSTVQGFVMNTEAFF. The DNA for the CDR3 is TGTGCCAGCAGCACAGTCCAAGGTTTCGTCATGAACACTGAAGCTTTCTTT.

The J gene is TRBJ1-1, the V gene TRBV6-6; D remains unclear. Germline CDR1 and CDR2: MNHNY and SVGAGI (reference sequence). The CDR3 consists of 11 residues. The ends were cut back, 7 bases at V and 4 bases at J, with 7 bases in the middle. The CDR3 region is CASKTGTEAFF. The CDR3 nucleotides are TGTGCCAGCAAAACCGGCACTGAAGCTTTCTTT.

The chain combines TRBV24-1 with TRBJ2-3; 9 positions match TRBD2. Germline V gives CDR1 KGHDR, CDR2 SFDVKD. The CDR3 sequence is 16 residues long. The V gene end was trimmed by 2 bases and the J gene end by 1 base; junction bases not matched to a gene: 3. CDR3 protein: CATSDSGLAGTDTQYF. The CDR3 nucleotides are TGTGCCACCAGTGATTCGGGACTAGCTGGCACAGATACGCAGTATTTT.

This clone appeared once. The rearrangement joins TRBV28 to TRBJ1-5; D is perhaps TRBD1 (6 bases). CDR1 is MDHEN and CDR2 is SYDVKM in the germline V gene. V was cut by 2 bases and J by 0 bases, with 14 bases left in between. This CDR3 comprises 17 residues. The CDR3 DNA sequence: TGTGCCAGCAGTTTAGCCGTGGACAGCTTTAGCAATCAGCCCCAGCATTTT. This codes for CASSLAVDSFSNQPQHF.

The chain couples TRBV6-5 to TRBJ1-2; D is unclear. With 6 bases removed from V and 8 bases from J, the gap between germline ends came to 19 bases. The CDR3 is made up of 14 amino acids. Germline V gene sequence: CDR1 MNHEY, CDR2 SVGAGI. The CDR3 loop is CASRNPVGWAGYTF. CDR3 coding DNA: TGTGCCAGCAGGAACCCCGTTGGTTGGGCCGGCTACACCTTC.

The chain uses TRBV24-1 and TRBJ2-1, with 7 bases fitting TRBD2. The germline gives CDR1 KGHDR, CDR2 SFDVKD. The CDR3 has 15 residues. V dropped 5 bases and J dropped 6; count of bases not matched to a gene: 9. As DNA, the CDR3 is TGTGCCACCAGTGTGTTGGTGGGAGGGTTCAATGAGCAGTTCTTC. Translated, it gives CATSVLVGGFNEQFF.

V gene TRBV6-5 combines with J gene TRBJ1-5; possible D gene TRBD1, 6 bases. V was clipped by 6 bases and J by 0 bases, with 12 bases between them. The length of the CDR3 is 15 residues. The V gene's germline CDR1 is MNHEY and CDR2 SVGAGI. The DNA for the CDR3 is TGTGCCAGCAGCCTGGACAGTTATAGCAATCAGCCCCAGCATTTT. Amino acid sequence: CASSLDSYSNQPQHF.

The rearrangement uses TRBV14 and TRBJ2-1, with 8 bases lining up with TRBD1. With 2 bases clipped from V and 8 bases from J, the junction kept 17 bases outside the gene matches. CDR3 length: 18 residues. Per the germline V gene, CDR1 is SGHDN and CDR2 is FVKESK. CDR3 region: CASSQKAGTGLPGDEQFF. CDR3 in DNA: TGTGCCAGCAGCCAAAAGGCGGGGACAGGATTACCTGGGGATGAGCAGTTCTTC.

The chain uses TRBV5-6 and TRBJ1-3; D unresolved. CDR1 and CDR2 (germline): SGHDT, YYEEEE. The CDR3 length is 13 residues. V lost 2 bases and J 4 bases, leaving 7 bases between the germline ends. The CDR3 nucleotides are TGTGCCAGCAGCTTCAGTTCCGGAAACACCATATATTTT. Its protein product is CASSFSSGNTIYF. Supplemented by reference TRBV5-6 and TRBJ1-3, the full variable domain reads DAGVTQSPTHLIKTRGQQVTLRCSPKSGHDTVSWYQQALGQGPQFIFQYYEEEERQRGNFPDRFSGHQFPNYSSELNVNALLLGDSALYLCASSFSSGNTIYFGEGSWLTVV.

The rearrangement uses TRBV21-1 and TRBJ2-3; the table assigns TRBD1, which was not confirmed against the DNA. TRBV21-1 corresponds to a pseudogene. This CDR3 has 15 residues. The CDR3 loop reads CASGGLPLITDTQYF. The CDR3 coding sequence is TGTGCCAGCGGTGGGCTCCCGTTAATCACAGATACGCAGTATTTT.

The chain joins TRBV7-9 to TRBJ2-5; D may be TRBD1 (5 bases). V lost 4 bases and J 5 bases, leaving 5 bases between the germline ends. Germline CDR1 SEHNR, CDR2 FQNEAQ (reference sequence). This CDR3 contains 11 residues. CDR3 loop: CASSSGETQYF. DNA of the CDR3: TGTGCCAGCAGCTCAGGGGAGACCCAGTACTTC.

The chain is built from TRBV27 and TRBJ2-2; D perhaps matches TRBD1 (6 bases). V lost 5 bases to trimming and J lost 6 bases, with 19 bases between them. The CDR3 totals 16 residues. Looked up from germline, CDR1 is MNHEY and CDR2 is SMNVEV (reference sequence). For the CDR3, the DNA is TGTGCCAGCAGTCCCCCAATACAGGGACGGGCCGGGGAGCTGTTTTTT. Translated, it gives CASSPPIQGRAGELFF.

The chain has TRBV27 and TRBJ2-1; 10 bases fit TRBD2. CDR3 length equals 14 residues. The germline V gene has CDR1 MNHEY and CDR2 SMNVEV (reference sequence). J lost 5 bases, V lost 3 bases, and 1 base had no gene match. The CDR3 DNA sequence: TGTGCCAGCAGTTTCAGCGGGAGGGACAATGAGCAGTTCTTC. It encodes CASSFSGRDNEQFF.